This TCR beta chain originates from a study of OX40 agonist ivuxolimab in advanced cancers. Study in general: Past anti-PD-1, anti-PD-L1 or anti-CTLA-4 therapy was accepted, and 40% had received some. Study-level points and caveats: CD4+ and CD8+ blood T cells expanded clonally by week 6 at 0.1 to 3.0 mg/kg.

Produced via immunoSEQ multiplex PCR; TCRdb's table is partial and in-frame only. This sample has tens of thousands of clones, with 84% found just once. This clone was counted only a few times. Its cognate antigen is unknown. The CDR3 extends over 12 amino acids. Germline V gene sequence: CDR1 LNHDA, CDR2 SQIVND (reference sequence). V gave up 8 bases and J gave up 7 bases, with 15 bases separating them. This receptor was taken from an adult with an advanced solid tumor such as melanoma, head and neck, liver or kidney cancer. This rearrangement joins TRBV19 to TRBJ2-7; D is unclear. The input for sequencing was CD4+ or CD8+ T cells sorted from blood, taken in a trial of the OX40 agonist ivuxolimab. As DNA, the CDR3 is TGTGCCAGTTCGGGCTCCTGGTGGGAGCAGTACTTC. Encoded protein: CASSGSWWEQYF.